Following are 20 T cell receptor beta chains from one sample sequenced in a study of blood T cells in healthy people across ages. It was with a sample-barcoded 5' primer and a J-beta primer mix that a second PCR of about 6 to 12 cycles was run. TCRdb itself ran the 5' RACE reads through MiXCR, one entry per CDR3 protein. Among about 800,000 distinct CDR3 sequences listed, about 62% were seen once. Sequencing was done on a sample of blood. The receptor set was obtained from a man aged 25 to 45 in good health.

The rearrangement uses TRBV3-1 and TRBJ2-5; D possibly corresponds to TRBD1 (6 bases). The CDR3 runs 13 residues. CDR1 LGHDT and CDR2 YNNKEL come from the germline V gene (reference sequence). V gave up 6 bases and J gave up 11 bases, with 19 bases separating them. The CDR3 loop is CASRKQGGNEQYF. DNA of the CDR3: TGTGCCAGCAGGAAACAGGGTGGCAATGAGCAGTACTTC.

This clonotype showed up just a few times. This chain links TRBV12-3 or TRBV12-4 with TRBJ1-1, with D tentatively TRBD1 (5 bases). Trimming removed 4 bases at V and 4 bases at J, with 13 bases between. The CDR3 length is 14 residues. The DNA for the CDR3 is TGTGCCAGCAGTTACTCCGGGGGGGGCACTGAAGCTTTCTTT. Translating gives CASSYSGGGTEAFF.

The chain employs TRBV12-3 or TRBV12-4 and TRBJ2-3; D may be TRBD1 or TRBD2 (5 bases each). CDR3 length: 17 amino acids. V lost 5 bases and J 3 bases, leaving 21 bases between the germline ends. The CDR3 region is CASSGEPGRAVTDTQYF. The CDR3 nucleotides read TGTGCCAGCAGTGGGGAACCGGGGCGTGCGGTGACAGATACGCAGTATTTT.

This clonotype occurred a few times. This rearrangement joins TRBV27 to TRBJ2-1; D possibly matches TRBD1 or TRBD2 (6 bases each). The V gene's germline CDR1 is MNHEY and CDR2 SMNVEV (reference sequence). The CDR3 spans 14 residues. V was shortened by 2 bases and J by 8 bases, with 13 bases between the two germline ends. CDR3 sequence (DNA): TGTGCCAGCAGTTTAGTTTGGGGGGCCTATGAGCAGTTCTTC. This gives the protein CASSLVWGAYEQFF.

This clonotype has only one observation. The chain combines TRBV20-1 with TRBJ2-7; 7 bases match TRBD2. The CDR3 has 15 amino acids. CDR1 and CDR2 from the germline V gene are DFQATT and SNEGSKA (reference sequence). V lost 3 bases to trimming and J lost 5 bases; unmatched junction nucleotides: 13. CDR3: CSARDPGRALDEQYF. DNA of the CDR3: TGCAGTGCTAGGGACCCAGGGAGGGCCCTAGACGAGCAGTACTTC.

The rearrangement uses TRBV5-1 and TRBJ2-5; 8 bases agree with TRBD2. Per the germline V gene, CDR1 is SGHRS and CDR2 is YFSETQ. This CDR3 is 15 amino acids long. J lost 0 bases, V lost 4 bases, and 5 bases had no gene match. Here the CDR3 reads CASSALSGNQETQYF. CDR3 DNA: TGCGCCAGCAGCGCACTTAGCGGGAACCAAGAGACCCAGTACTTC.

The genes are TRBV20-1 and TRBJ2-2; D is ambiguous. The CDR3 is 14 amino acids. Germline values: CDR1 DFQATT, CDR2 SNEGSKA (reference sequence). Trimming removed 4 bases from V and 0 bases from J, with 9 bases in between. The CDR3: CSATGPSNTGELFF. The CDR3 DNA follows: TGCAGTGCTACAGGACCTTCGAACACCGGGGAGCTGTTTTTT.

This clonotype has just one count. The J gene is TRBJ2-7, the V gene TRBV6-1, with D possibly TRBD2 on 6 matching bases. The length of the CDR3 is 13 residues. The germline V gene has CDR1 MNHNS and CDR2 SASEGT. V was trimmed by 1 base and J by 6 bases, leaving 10 bases between them. This CDR3 is CASSEVEGSEQYF. CDR3 in DNA: TGTGCCAGCAGTGAAGTGGAGGGGAGCGAGCAGTACTTC.

The chain employs TRBV9 and TRBJ2-3, with D uncertain. This CDR3 has 13 residues. The V end was cut by 2 bases, the J end by 2 bases, with 6 bases between. The germline gives CDR1 SGDLS, CDR2 YYNGEE. CDR3 region: CASSVTPTDTQYF. The CDR3 DNA reads as TGTGCCAGCAGCGTGACTCCCACAGATACGCAGTATTTT.

This clonotype appeared a few times. The CDR3 nucleotides are TGTGCCAGCAGCAAAGTTAGGTCTCATAGCTTCGTGGTCAACATTCAGTACTTC. This sequence encodes CASSKVRSHSFVVNIQYF. V usage is TRBV21-1 and J usage is TRBJ2-4. TRBV21-1 is assigned pseudogene status. The CDR3 spans 18 residues.

The chain links TRBV4-1 to TRBJ2-3; 7 positions agree with TRBD2. Trimming at V came to 6 bases and at J to 4 bases, leaving 10 bases not matched to a gene. The CDR3 length is 15 residues. Germline V lookup: CDR1 MGHRA, CDR2 YSYEKL. The CDR3 bases are TGCGCCAGCAGTGACGTCGCGGGGGAAGCAGATACGCAGTATTTT. Protein: CASSDVAGEADTQYF.

This rearrangement joins TRBV6-6 to TRBJ2-5; weak D call: TRBD2 (6 bases). The DNA matches TRBJ2-7 better at its end, which makes the J call doubtful. The germline V gene has CDR1 MNHNY and CDR2 SVGAGI (reference sequence). The CDR3 totals 15 residues. This CDR3 is CASIKNAGSFHEQYF. DNA for the CDR3: TGTGCCAGCATTAAAAACGCGGGGAGTTTTCACGAGCAGTACTTC.

The chain joins TRBV28 to TRBJ2-1; 8 bases match TRBD2. V gave up 3 bases and J gave up 5 bases; unmatched junction bases: 9. Per the germline V gene, CDR1 is MDHEN and CDR2 is SYDVKM. CDR3 length: 16 residues. The CDR3 spells CASSFRLAGVHNEQFF. The CDR3 DNA follows: TGTGCCAGCAGTTTTCGGCTAGCGGGCGTCCACAATGAGCAGTTCTTC.

A few counts support this clonotype. The V and J genes are TRBV29-1 and TRBJ2-5, with D perhaps TRBD2 (6 bases). Per germline, CDR1 SQVTM and CDR2 ANQGSEA. V dropped 1 base and J dropped 2 bases, with 14 bases sitting between them. The CDR3 has 15 residues. In DNA form, the CDR3 reads TGCAGCGTTGAAGTCTCCGGGACTCTTCAAGAGACCCAGTACTTC. It encodes CSVEVSGTLQETQYF.

This chain uses TRBV29-1 with TRBJ2-7, with D possibly TRBD1 on 6 matching bases. Germline V gene lookup returns CDR1 SQVTM and CDR2 ANQGSEA. The CDR3 covers 13 residues. V lost 4 bases to trimming and J lost 2 bases, with 12 bases between them. The CDR3 sequence: CSVVLDSTYEQYF. CDR3 DNA sequence: TGCAGCGTTGTGCTGGACAGCACCTACGAGCAGTACTTC.

This chain connects TRBV5-6 to TRBJ1-2; 8 nucleotides line up with TRBD1. V lost 2 bases to trimming and J lost 2 bases; unmatched junction nucleotides: 2. The CDR3 runs to 14 residues. From germline, CDR1 is SGHDT and CDR2 YYEEEE. Here the CDR3 reads CASSFRDRNYGYTF. The CDR3 DNA sequence: TGTGCCAGCAGCTTCCGGGACAGGAACTATGGCTACACCTTC.

This rearrangement joins TRBV6-2 or TRBV6-3 to TRBJ1-5, with 9 nucleotides matching TRBD1. The V segment lost 5 bases and the J segment 9 bases; nucleotides outside the gene matches: 8. The germline gives CDR1 MNHEY, CDR2 SVGEGT. This CDR3 region has 14 residues. The CDR3 region is CASSRTGEARPQHF. CDR3 coding DNA: TGTGCCAGCAGTCGGACAGGGGAGGCCCGGCCCCAGCATTTT.

In its sample, this clonotype was seen once. The chain combines TRBV7-2 with TRBJ2-4, with no clear D. The tail of the sequence fits TRBJ2-7 better, so the J call may be wrong. The CDR3 length is 14 residues. Looked up from germline, CDR1 is SGHTA and CDR2 is FQGNSA. As DNA, the CDR3 is TGTGCCAGCAGCTTAGTCGGTAGCTTCTACGAGCAGTACTTC. As protein: CASSLVGSFYEQYF.

V gene TRBV6-2 or TRBV6-3 combines with J gene TRBJ2-7, with TRBD2 matching over 9 bases. Germline loops: CDR1 MNHEY, CDR2 SVGEGT. The CDR3 contains 16 residues. Unmatched junction bases numbered 15, after V lost 5 bases and J lost 7 bases. The CDR3 reads CASSKGLANTDNEQYF. CDR3 in DNA: TGTGCCAGCAGTAAGGGACTAGCTAATACCGACAATGAGCAGTACTTC.

In this sample, this clonotype turned up a few times. The chain is built from TRBV7-2 and TRBJ2-5; weak D call: TRBD2 (5 bases). This CDR3 comprises 13 residues. The germline V gene encodes CDR1 SGHTA and CDR2 FQGNSA. V gave up 1 base and J gave up 4 bases, with 7 bases separating them. The CDR3 region has the DNA TGTGCCAGCAGCTTAGTGGGGAGAGAGACCCAGTACTTC. Protein: CASSLVGRETQYF.